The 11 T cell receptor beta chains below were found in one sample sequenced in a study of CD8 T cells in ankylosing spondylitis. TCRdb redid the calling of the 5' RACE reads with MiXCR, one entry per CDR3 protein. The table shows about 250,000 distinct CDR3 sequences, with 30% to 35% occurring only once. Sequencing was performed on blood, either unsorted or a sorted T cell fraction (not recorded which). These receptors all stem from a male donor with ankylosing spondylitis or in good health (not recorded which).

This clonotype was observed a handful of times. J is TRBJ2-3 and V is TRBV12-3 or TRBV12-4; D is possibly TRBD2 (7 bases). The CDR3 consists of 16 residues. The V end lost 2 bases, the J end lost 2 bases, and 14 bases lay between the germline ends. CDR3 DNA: TGTGCCAGCAGTTTATGGGGGGGGGCCAACACAGATACGCAGTATTTT. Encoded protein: CASSLWGGANTDTQYF.

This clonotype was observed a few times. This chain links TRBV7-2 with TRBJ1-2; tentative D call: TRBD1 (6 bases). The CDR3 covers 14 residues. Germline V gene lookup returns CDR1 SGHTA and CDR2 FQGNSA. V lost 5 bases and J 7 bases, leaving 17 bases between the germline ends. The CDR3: CASSTFQGSLGYTF. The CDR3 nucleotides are TGTGCCAGCAGCACTTTTCAGGGGTCCCTTGGCTACACCTTC. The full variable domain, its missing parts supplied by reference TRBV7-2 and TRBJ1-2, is GAGVSQSPSNKVTEKGKDVELRCDPISGHTALYWYRQSLGQGLEFLIYFQGNSAPDKSGLPSDRFSAERTGGSVSTLTIQRTQQEDSAVYLCASSTFQGSLGYTFGSGTRLTVV.

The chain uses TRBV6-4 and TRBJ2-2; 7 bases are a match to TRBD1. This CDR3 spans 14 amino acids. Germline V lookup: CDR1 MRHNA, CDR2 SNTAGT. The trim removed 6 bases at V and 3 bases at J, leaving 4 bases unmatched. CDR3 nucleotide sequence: TGTGCCAGCAGCGTCGGACAGGACACCGGGGAGCTGTTTTTT. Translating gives CASSVGQDTGELFF.

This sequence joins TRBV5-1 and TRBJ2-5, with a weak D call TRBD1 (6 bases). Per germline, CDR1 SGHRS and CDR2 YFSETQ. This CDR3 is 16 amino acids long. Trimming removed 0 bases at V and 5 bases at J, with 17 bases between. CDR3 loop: CASSLVPIQGTETQYF. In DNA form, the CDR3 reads TGCGCCAGCAGCTTGGTCCCCATACAGGGAACGGAGACCCAGTACTTC. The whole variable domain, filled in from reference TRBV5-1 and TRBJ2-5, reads KAGVTQTPRYLIKTRGQQVTLSCSPISGHRSVSWYQQTPGQGLQFLFEYFSETQRNKGNFPGRFSGRQFSNSRSEMNVSTLELGDSALYLCASSLVPIQGTETQYFGPGTRLLVL.

CDR3 in amino acids: CASSLLAGEETQYF. The CDR3 DNA is TGTGCCAGCAGTCTACTAGCGGGGGAAGAGACCCAGTACTTC. The chain is built from TRBV6-5 and TRBJ2-5, with 11 bases lining up with TRBD2. CDR1 is MNHEY and CDR2 is SVGAGI in the germline V gene. Trimming removed 5 bases from V and 3 bases from J; junction bases left unmatched: 2. This CDR3 is built from 14 residues.

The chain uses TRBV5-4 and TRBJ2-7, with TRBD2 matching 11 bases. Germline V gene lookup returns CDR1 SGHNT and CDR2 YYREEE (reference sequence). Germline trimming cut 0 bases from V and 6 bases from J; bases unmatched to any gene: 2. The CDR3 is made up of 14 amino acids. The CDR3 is CASSLETSGAEQYF. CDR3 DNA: TGTGCCAGCAGCTTGGAGACTAGCGGGGCCGAGCAGTACTTC.

The CDR3 DNA follows: TGTGCCAGCAGGCCACGGACTAGCGGGGTAGTGAGCTCCTACAATGAGCAGTTCTTC. It yields the protein CASRPRTSGVVSSYNEQFF. This chain joins TRBV11-2 and TRBJ2-1; 12 bases line up with TRBD2. This CDR3 is 19 amino acids long. CDR1 is SGHAT and CDR2 is FQNNGV in the germline V gene. J gave up 0 bases and V 6 bases, and 12 bases lay outside the gene matches.

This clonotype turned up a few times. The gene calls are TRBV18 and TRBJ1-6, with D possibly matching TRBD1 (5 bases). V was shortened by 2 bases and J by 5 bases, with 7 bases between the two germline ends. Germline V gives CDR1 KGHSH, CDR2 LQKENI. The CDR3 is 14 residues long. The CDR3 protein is CASSPRDDNSPLHF. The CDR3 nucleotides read TGTGCCAGCTCACCAAGGGACGATAATTCACCCCTCCACTTT.

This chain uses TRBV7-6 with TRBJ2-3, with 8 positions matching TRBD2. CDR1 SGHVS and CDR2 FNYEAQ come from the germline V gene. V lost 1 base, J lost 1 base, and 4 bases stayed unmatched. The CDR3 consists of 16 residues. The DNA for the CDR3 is TGTGCCAGCAGCTTAGTGGCGGGGGGAGGCACAGATACGCAGTATTTT. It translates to CASSLVAGGGTDTQYF.

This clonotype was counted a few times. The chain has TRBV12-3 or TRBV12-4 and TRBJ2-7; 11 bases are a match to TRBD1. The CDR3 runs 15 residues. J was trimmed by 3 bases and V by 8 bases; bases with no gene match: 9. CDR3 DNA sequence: TGTGCCAGCTCATGGGGGACAGGGGGTAGCTACGAGCAGTACTTC. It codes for CASSWGTGGSYEQYF.

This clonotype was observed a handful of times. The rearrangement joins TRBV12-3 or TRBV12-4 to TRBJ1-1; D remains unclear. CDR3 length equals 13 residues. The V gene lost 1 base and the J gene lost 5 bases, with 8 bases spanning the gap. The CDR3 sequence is CASSLGEQTEAFF. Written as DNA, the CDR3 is TGTGCCAGCAGTTTAGGGGAGCAAACTGAAGCTTTCTTT.